Detailed here is one TCR beta chain. Antigen: not known. The sample originates from a study of cytomegalovirus exposure and HLA in healthy donors. Study-wide background: There were about 85 million unique TCRs (from HLA-typed donors) in an early data release.

With 3 bases removed from V and 5 bases from J, the gap between germline ends came to 26 bases. The CDR3 has 19 amino acids. Researchers ran the PCR with 60 Vbeta and 13 Jbeta primers. Libraries were prepared by immunoSEQ multiplex PCR; TCRdb keeps only in-frame clonotypes and omits some of them. The data show some 90,000 clones, with 70% to 85% seen just once and approximately 10% held by the top ten. Study results and limitations: TCR beta V- and J-gene trimming was later associated with a missense DCLRE1C variant. Later analysis suggested links between common viral pathogens and several top significant clusters. CMV antigen specificity of three CMV-associated chains was confirmed in vitro.

This chain joins TRBV23-1 and TRBJ1-3; D gene ambiguous. TRBV23-1 has ORF status, its function being uncertain. This clonotype was obtained from a human donor in good health. Sequencing was done on a sample of PBMCs. The CDR3 nucleotides read TGCGCCAGCAGTCACAATACCCCCTTGGAGGGAGGAGAAAGAAACACCATATATTTT. Residues: CASSHNTPLEGGERNTIYF.